Each of the 14 T cell receptor beta chains below was sequenced from the same sample in a study of blood T cell repertoires in COVID-19. Clones were sequenced by immunoSEQ multiplex PCR, and TCRdb holds only the in-frame ones, with some missing. The table lists about 100,000 clones, roughly 80% of them singletons. The sequencing sample was made of peripheral blood. Every receptor here comes from a man in his 60s with acute or convalescent COVID-19.

This clone was recorded only once. This chain uses TRBV13 with TRBJ1-2; 9 nucleotides line up with TRBD1. Germline values: CDR1 PRHDT, CDR2 FYEKMQ (reference sequence). This CDR3 is 15 amino acids long. V was clipped by 1 base and J by 5 bases; unmatched bases: 5. CDR3 residues: CASSLALDRGYGYTF. CDR3 DNA: TGTGCCAGCAGCTTAGCCCTTGACAGGGGGTATGGCTACACCTTC.

This chain uses TRBV9 with TRBJ2-3; 7 positions agree with TRBD1. The CDR3 covers 16 residues. Germline V CDR1 and CDR2: SGDLS, YYNGEE. The V and J ends lost 0 bases and 4 bases, in that order; junction bases with no gene match: 8. As DNA, the CDR3 is TGTGCCAGCAGCGTAGCTACCAGGGGGACCGCAGATACGCAGTATTTT. Its protein product is CASSVATRGTADTQYF.

This clone was seen a handful of times. The V call is TRBV11-2, the J call TRBJ2-2; D gene unclear. The germline V gene encodes CDR1 SGHAT and CDR2 FQNNGV. CDR3 size: 14 residues. The V end was cut by 3 bases, the J end by 5 bases, with 10 bases between. The CDR3 is CASSLDWRTGELFF. CDR3 nucleotide sequence: TGTGCCAGCAGCTTGGATTGGAGAACCGGGGAGCTGTTTTTT.

The chain couples TRBV7-9 to TRBJ2-5, with D unclear. The length of the CDR3 is 12 residues. The V and J ends lost 6 bases and 2 bases respectively, with 7 bases between them. Germline assignment: CDR1 SEHNR and CDR2 FQNEAQ (reference sequence). CDR3 region: CASSPTQETQYF. The CDR3 bases are TGTGCCAGCAGTCCTACGCAAGAGACCCAGTACTTC.

CDR3 residues: CASPGLAGSWGAYEQYV. CDR3 nucleotide sequence: TGCGCCAGCCCGGGACTAGCGGGATCCTGGGGCGCCTACGAGCAGTACGTC. The chain is built from TRBV10-2 and TRBJ2-7; 13 positions match TRBD2. The CDR3 spans 17 residues. The trim removed 8 bases at V and 2 bases at J, leaving 12 bases unmatched. Germline V gives CDR1 WSHSY, CDR2 SAAADI.

This chain joins TRBV10-3 and TRBJ2-6, with 7 bases aligning to TRBD1. V dropped 0 bases and J dropped 0; count of bases not matched to a gene: 5. Germline values: CDR1 ENHRY, CDR2 SYGVKD. CDR3 length: 18 amino acids. The CDR3 DNA reads as TGTGCCATCAGTGAGTCCGGGACAGTGACCTCTGGGGCCAACGTCCTGACTTTC. It translates to CAISESGTVTSGANVLTF.

The V and J genes are TRBV11-2 and TRBJ2-7; 8 nucleotides match TRBD2. The CDR3 is made up of 15 amino acids. Germline V gives CDR1 SGHAT, CDR2 FQNNGV. Trimming cost V 2 bases and J 4 bases; bases outside gene matches: 7. The CDR3 is CASSLWLSGDYEQYV. In nucleotides, the CDR3 is TGTGCCAGCAGCTTATGGCTTAGCGGGGATTACGAGCAGTACGTC.

The V gene is TRBV4-1, the J gene TRBJ2-2, with D maybe TRBD2 (5 bases). The CDR3 sequence is 15 residues long. The V gene lost 1 base and the J gene lost 5 bases, with 11 bases spanning the gap. Per germline, CDR1 MGHRA and CDR2 YSYEKL. The CDR3 sequence: CASSQVGPGTGELFF. The CDR3 DNA is TGCGCCAGCAGCCAAGTAGGTCCGGGGACCGGGGAGCTGTTTTTT.

This clone was counted between two and nine times. The rearrangement joins TRBV28 to TRBJ1-6, with D maybe TRBD1 (6 bases). The CDR3 consists of 14 residues. Germline V gene data show CDR1 as MDHEN and CDR2 as SYDVKM. Trimming stripped 5 bases from V and 4 bases from J, with 9 bases between. This CDR3 is CASSGRGYNSPLHF. The CDR3 coding sequence is TGTGCCAGCAGTGGCAGGGGATATAATTCACCCCTCCACTTT. Full variable domain (missing parts from reference TRBV28 and TRBJ1-6): DVKVTQSSRYLVKRTGEKVFLECVQDMDHENMFWYRQDPGLGLRLIYFSYDVKMKEKGDIPEGYSVSREKKERFSLILESASTNQTSMYLCASSGRGYNSPLHFGNGTRLTVT.

The chain combines TRBV5-1 with TRBJ2-5, with D unresolved. The CDR3 sequence is 13 residues long. The V end was cut by 4 bases, the J end by 7 bases, with 14 bases between. Germline CDR1 reads SGHRS; CDR2 reads YFSETQ. CDR3 coding DNA: TGCGCCAGCAGCCAAACAGAGTTCGGGACCCAGTACTTC. This codes for CASSQTEFGTQYF.

The table lists this clone with a count of one. The chain combines TRBV19 with TRBJ2-1, with 8 positions matching TRBD2. The germline gives CDR1 LNHDA, CDR2 SQIVND (reference sequence). The length of the CDR3 is 11 residues. Losses at the gene ends were 8 bases for V and 10 bases for J; bases not matched to a gene: 4. DNA of the CDR3: TGTGCCAGTTCGGGGGGGTTCGAGCAGTTCTTC. Protein sequence: CASSGGFEQFF.

Remarks on this clone: The limits of the CDR3 on the DNA are not certain, so only TCRdb's listed CDR3 is given. The rearrangement uses TRBV12-3 or TRBV12-4 and TRBJ2-7; TRBD1, the table's D call, lacks a check against the DNA. The CDR3 is 13 amino acids long, termini counted. CDR3 in amino acids: CASSSSTQGEQYF.

V gene TRBV19 combines with J gene TRBJ1-4; maybe TRBD1 (5 bases). V lost 4 bases and J 7 bases, leaving 13 bases between the germline ends. This CDR3 comprises 14 residues. The germline V gene encodes CDR1 LNHDA and CDR2 SQIVND (reference sequence). This chain's CDR3 is CASSNGHYFEKLFF. The CDR3 DNA follows: TGTGCCAGTAGTAATGGACACTATTTTGAAAAACTGTTTTTT.

V and J are TRBV3-1 (or the pseudogene TRBV3-2) and TRBJ2-6; perhaps TRBD1 as D (6 bases). Trimming took 4 bases from V and 4 from J, leaving 14 bases between them. Germline CDR1 and CDR2: LGHDT and YNNKEL (reference sequence). The CDR3 has 16 residues. This CDR3 is CASSRQTGLGANVLTF. Here the CDR3 DNA reads TGTGCCAGCAGCCGCCAAACAGGGTTGGGGGCCAACGTCCTGACTTTC.